Below are 9 T cell receptor beta chains sequenced from a single sample in a study of a mutant IDH1 vaccine in newly diagnosed glioma. Their antigen targets remain unknown. TCRdb's copy holds only in-frame clones and misses some; the assay was immunoSEQ multiplex PCR. This sample has tens of thousands of clones, with 60% to 75% found just once. Time point described: week 11, during vaccination. Vaccine doses each comprised 300 ug of mutant IDH1 20-mer peptide, with topical imiquimod. The source material was peripheral blood mononuclear cells (PBMCs), sampled from a glioma patient whose treatment included an IDH1 peptide vaccine. These receptors were collected from a man aged 18 to 30 with glioma. Some clones in this sample may be carry-over from other donors' samples.

This chain joins TRBV27 and TRBJ2-7, with unresolved D. Germline values: CDR1 MNHEY, CDR2 SMNVEV (reference sequence). Trimming pared 4 bases from V and 5 bases from J, leaving 15 bases between. This CDR3 comprises 14 residues. CDR3 DNA: TGTGCCAGCAGTTCCCGTCTTTTACAAGACGAGCAGTACTTC. Amino acids: CASSSRLLQDEQYF.

This rearrangement joins TRBV5-5 to TRBJ1-1; 8 bases agree with TRBD1. The germline gives CDR1 SGHKS, CDR2 YYEKEE (reference sequence). CDR3 length equals 15 residues. Trimming took 0 bases from V and 0 from J; bases not matched to a gene: 1. Here the CDR3 DNA reads TGTGCCAGCAGCTTGGGACAGGGGATGAACACTGAAGCTTTCTTT. Its translation: CASSLGQGMNTEAFF.

The chain combines TRBV6-4 with TRBJ1-2; no reliable D call. Germline CDR1 reads MRHNA; CDR2 reads SNTAGT. CDR3 size: 15 residues. With 2 bases removed from V and 5 bases from J, the gap between germline ends came to 15 bases. The CDR3 sequence: CASSDQPDGSYGYTF. The CDR3 DNA reads as TGTGCCAGCAGTGACCAGCCCGACGGGAGTTATGGCTACACCTTC.

The count of this clone is one. The rearrangement links TRBV28 to TRBJ1-4; 7 bases line up with TRBD1. The length of the CDR3 is 14 residues. Germline values: CDR1 MDHEN, CDR2 SYDVKM. The V segment lost 6 bases and the J segment 7 bases; nucleotides outside the gene matches: 8. Here the CDR3 DNA reads TGTGCCAGCAGCCTAGACAGGGTTACTGAAAAACTGTTTTTT. Translation: CASSLDRVTEKLFF.

The genes are TRBV19 and TRBJ1-2; a weak D match, TRBD1 (5 bases). There are 15 residues in the CDR3. The germline gives CDR1 LNHDA, CDR2 SQIVND (reference sequence). Trimming removed 9 bases from V and 0 bases from J, with 17 bases in between. This chain's CDR3 is CASTPGSRANYGYTF. In nucleotides, the CDR3 is TGTGCCAGCACTCCGGGATCCAGGGCTAACTATGGCTACACCTTC.

The V call is TRBV2, the J call TRBJ2-3, with TRBD2 matching 7 bases. The V gene end was trimmed by 6 bases and the J gene end by 4 bases; junction bases not matched to a gene: 10. The length of the CDR3 is 15 residues. The germline gives CDR1 SNHLY, CDR2 FYNNEI. The CDR3 here is CASRVGLVGADTQYF. The CDR3 DNA reads as TGTGCCAGCAGGGTCGGACTAGTGGGTGCAGATACGCAGTATTTT.

This clone was counted only a few times. This chain links TRBV11-2 with TRBJ2-1; the D gene could be TRBD1 or TRBD2 (6 bases each). From germline, CDR1 is SGHAT and CDR2 FQNNGV. The CDR3 consists of 15 residues. V gave up 6 bases and J gave up 0 bases, with 12 bases separating them. The DNA for the CDR3 is TGTGCCAGCAGTGTCGAGGGGGGCTCCTACAATGAGCAGTTCTTC. This translates into CASSVEGGSYNEQFF.

The V call is TRBV30, the J call TRBJ2-4; D gene uncertain. Germline V gene sequence: CDR1 GTSNPN, CDR2 SVGIG (reference sequence). This CDR3 is built from 15 residues. V was pared by 4 bases and J by 0 bases, with 13 bases between. The CDR3 loop is CAWTSDSSAKNIQYF. The CDR3 coding sequence is TGTGCCTGGACATCCGATTCCTCAGCCAAAAACATTCAGTACTTC.

V is TRBV29-1 and J is TRBJ2-1; TRBD1 aligns across 7 bases. The CDR3 loop spans 19 amino acids. J gave up 7 bases and V 2 bases, and 23 bases lay outside the gene matches. Looked up from germline, CDR1 is SQVTM and CDR2 is ANQGSEA. Here the CDR3 reads CSVEFLQGKRVALRNEQFF. Written as DNA, the CDR3 is TGCAGCGTTGAATTTTTACAGGGGAAGAGGGTAGCCCTACGGAATGAGCAGTTCTTC.